This is a list of T cell receptor beta chains from one sample in a study of beta chain features in type 1 diabetes. Libraries were prepared by immunoSEQ multiplex PCR; TCRdb keeps only in-frame clonotypes and omits some of them. The sample yields roughly 400,000 clones, about 15% seen once. Input material: naive CD4+ T cells from blood. The receptors here all came from a man aged 25-45 years in good health. The CDR3 runs from the conserved cysteine through the conserved F or W. The D gene is left open where the match is weak. Size is stated for part of the rows, as once, few or many counts, or as a class when the clone is expanded.

V	J	size	D	CDR3	DNA
TRBV9	TRBJ2-3	few	-	CASSERGARTDTQYF	TGTGCCAGCAGCGAGAGGGGGGCGCGGACAGATACGCAGTATTTT
TRBV18	TRBJ1-2	once	TRBD1	CASSPGQGYGYTF	TGTGCCAGCTCACCCGGACAGGGGTATGGCTACACCTTC
TRBV29-1	TRBJ1-3	-	-	CSVEDPEGAGNTIYF	TGCAGCGTTGAAGATCCGGAAGGGGCTGGAAACACCATATATTTT
TRBV7-2	TRBJ2-3	few	-	CASSLRKSTDTQYF	TGTGCCAGCAGCTTACGGAAGAGCACAGATACGCAGTATTTT
TRBV5-6	TRBJ2-3	-	TRBD1	CASSFPRGPADTQYF	TGTGCCAGCAGTTTCCCGAGGGGGCCTGCAGATACGCAGTATTTT
TRBV9	TRBJ2-6	-	TRBD1	CASTLGQGGYGANVLTF	TGTGCCAGCACCCTGGGACAGGGAGGATATGGGGCCAACGTCCTGACTTTC
TRBV5-6	TRBJ2-1	few	TRBD2	CASSQLAAFYNEQFF	TGTGCCAGCAGCCAGCTAGCGGCCTTCTACAATGAGCAGTTCTTC
TRBV5-4	TRBJ1-4	few	TRBD1	CASSPGQGREKLFF	TGTGCCAGCAGCCCGGGACAGGGTCGGGAAAAACTGTTTTTT
TRBV6-5	TRBJ2-4	-	-	CASTTRIGTKNIQYF	TGTGCCAGCACCACACGGATAGGGACCAAAAACATTCAGTACTTC
TRBV7-9	TRBJ2-1	-	-	CASSLVLSFNEQFF	TGTGCCAGCAGCTTGGTTCTTAGCTTCAATGAGCAGTTCTTC
TRBV7-3	TRBJ2-2	few	TRBD2	CASSLLRLAGDTGELFF	TGTGCCAGCAGCTTACTCCGACTAGCGGGGGACACCGGGGAGCTGTTTTTT
TRBV4-1	TRBJ1-2	few	-	CASSQEGGEIYGYTF	TGCGCCAGCAGCCAAGAGGGCGGAGAAATCTATGGCTACACCTTC
TRBV19	TRBJ2-1	-	TRBD2	CASRTSVWNEQFF	TGTGCCAGTAGGACTAGCGTTTGGAATGAGCAGTTCTTC
TRBV30	TRBJ1-1	once	-	CAWSNANTEAFF	TGTGCCTGGAGTAATGCGAACACTGAAGCTTTCTTT
TRBV6-1	TRBJ1-1	-	-	CASSPGSPSGAFF	TGTGCCAGCAGTCCAGGCTCCCCCAGTGGGGCTTTCTTT
TRBV6-8	TRBJ2-1	-	TRBD2	CASSPTTLAGGIYNEQFF	TGTGCCAGCAGCCCAACCACGCTAGCGGGGGGGATTTACAATGAGCAGTTCTTC
TRBV6-4	TRBJ2-1	-	-	CASSREYAYNEQFF	TGTGCCAGCAGTCGGGAGTATGCCTACAATGAGCAGTTCTTC
TRBV29-1	TRBJ2-7	-	-	CSVVETGSYEQYF	TGCAGCGTCGTAGAGACAGGCTCCTACGAGCAGTACTTC
TRBV7-9	TRBJ2-5	-	-	CASSSGRTKETQYF	TGTGCCAGCAGCTCGGGCAGAACAAAAGAGACCCAGTACTTC
TRBV27	TRBJ2-4	few	-	CASSVGTRGAKNIQYF	TGTGCCAGCAGTGTGGGGACACGGGGCGCCAAAAACATTCAGTACTTC
TRBV5-1	TRBJ2-1	-	-	CASSREMDNEQFF	TGCGCCAGCAGCAGGGAGATGGACAATGAGCAGTTCTTC
TRBV7-3	TRBJ2-5	-	TRBD1	CASSLAGTGRRETQYF	TGTGCCAGCAGCCTCGCTGGGACAGGCAGGAGGGAGACCCAGTACTTC
TRBV10-3	TRBJ2-3	-	TRBD1	CAISDLGQGVDTQYF	TGTGCCATCAGTGACCTCGGACAGGGGGTCGATACGCAGTATTTT
TRBV5-1	TRBJ2-1	few	-	CASSLVAGNNNEQFF	TGCGCCAGCAGCTTGGTGGCGGGAAACAACAATGAGCAGTTCTTC
TRBV25-1	TRBJ2-3	few	TRBD1	CASSDQGVMGTDTQYF	TGTGCCAGCAGTGACCAGGGGGTGATGGGGACAGATACGCAGTATTTT
TRBV18	TRBJ2-3	-	-	CASAGTDTQYF	TGTGCCAGCGCCGGCACAGATACGCAGTATTTT
TRBV4-2	TRBJ2-3	-	TRBD2	CASSQLPGTSGSRTQYF	TGTGCCAGCAGCCAGCTGCCGGGGACTAGCGGGAGCCGTACGCAGTATTTT
TRBV6-6	TRBJ2-3	few	-	CASSPDSGPTDTQYF	TGTGCCAGCAGTCCTGACAGTGGACCCACAGATACGCAGTATTTT
TRBV19	TRBJ1-1	few	-	CAERGTEMNTEAFF	TGTGCCGAAAGGGGGACGGAGATGAACACTGAAGCTTTCTTT
TRBV18	TRBJ1-1	few	-	CASSRRDLENTEAFF	TGTGCCAGCTCACGCCGGGACCTGGAGAACACTGAAGCTTTCTTT
TRBV2	TRBJ2-5	few	TRBD1	CASSTLTGGETQYF	TGTGCCAGCAGCACACTGACAGGGGGTGAGACCCAGTACTTC
TRBV5-4	TRBJ2-3	few	TRBD2	CASTRRGVADTQYF	TGTGCCAGCACCCGGCGGGGGGTCGCAGATACGCAGTATTTT
TRBV30	TRBJ1-4	few	-	CAWTLSGGSIITTNEKLFF	TGTGCCTGGACCTTGTCAGGTGGCTCCATAATCACAACTAATGAAAAACTGTTTTTT
TRBV20-1	TRBJ2-3	-	-	CSARRGDTQYF	TGCAGTGCTAGGAGGGGAGATACGCAGTATTTT
TRBV4-3	TRBJ1-2	-	TRBD1	CASSQGGQGLSGYTF	TGCGCCAGCAGCCAAGGTGGACAGGGGTTGTCTGGCTACACCTTC
TRBV30	TRBJ2-2	-	-	CAWSGRVNTGELFF	TGTGCCTGGAGTGGTCGGGTGAACACCGGGGAGCTGTTTTTT
TRBV11-3	TRBJ2-1	-	-	CASSSSRPGSVF	TGTGCCAGCAGCTCGTCGAGGCCCGGAAGCGTCTTC
TRBV18	TRBJ2-7	few	-	CASSLLGSGESYEQYF	TGTGCCAGCTCACTCCTTGGATCGGGGGAGAGCTACGAGCAGTACTTC
TRBV4-1	TRBJ2-5	-	TRBD1	CASSQGTGTGGGETQYF	TGCGCCAGCAGCCAGGGCACCGGGACAGGGGGCGGTGAGACCCAGTACTTC
TRBV10-2	TRBJ2-3	-	-	CASSGWGDLDTQYF	TGCGCCAGCAGTGGGTGGGGAGATTTAGATACGCAGTATTTT
TRBV30	TRBJ2-3	few	TRBD2	CAWSVWREGADTQYF	TGTGCCTGGAGTGTCTGGCGGGAGGGCGCAGATACGCAGTATTTT
TRBV13	TRBJ2-7	-	TRBD2	CASRSGGTSYEQYF	TGTGCCAGCCGTAGCGGGGGGACCTCCTACGAGCAGTACTTC
TRBV7-9	TRBJ2-3	-	-	CASSLTRGQDTQYF	TGTGCCAGCAGCCTCACCAGGGGCCAGGATACGCAGTATTTT
TRBV9	TRBJ2-1	-	-	CASSVAAQGYNEQFF	TGTGCCAGCAGCGTAGCGGCCCAGGGTTACAATGAGCAGTTCTTC
TRBV29-1	TRBJ1-3	-	-	CSGGSGNTIYF	TGCAGCGGAGGGTCCGGAAACACCATATATTTT
TRBV6-4	TRBJ2-3	-	-	CASRPDSSSTTQYF	TGTGCCAGCAGACCTGACAGTTCCAGTACAACGCAGTATTTT
TRBV29-1	TRBJ2-3	-	TRBD2	CSVSGGDTQYF	TGCAGCGTTTCGGGAGGGGATACGCAGTATTTT
TRBV5-4	TRBJ2-3	few	TRBD2	CASSLSAGASTDTQYF	TGTGCCAGCAGCTTGTCAGCGGGAGCTAGCACAGATACGCAGTATTTT
TRBV7-8	TRBJ2-4	-	TRBD1	CASSTGQLLAKNIQYF	TGTGCCAGCAGCACGGGACAGCTCCTAGCCAAAAACATTCAGTACTTC
TRBV7-2	TRBJ1-2	-	TRBD1	CASSDRQGIIYGYTF	TGTGCCAGCAGCGATCGACAGGGGATAATATATGGCTACACCTTC
TRBV30	TRBJ2-3	-	TRBD2	CAWSGLAGTDTQYF	TGTGCCTGGAGTGGACTAGCGGGTACCGATACGCAGTATTTT